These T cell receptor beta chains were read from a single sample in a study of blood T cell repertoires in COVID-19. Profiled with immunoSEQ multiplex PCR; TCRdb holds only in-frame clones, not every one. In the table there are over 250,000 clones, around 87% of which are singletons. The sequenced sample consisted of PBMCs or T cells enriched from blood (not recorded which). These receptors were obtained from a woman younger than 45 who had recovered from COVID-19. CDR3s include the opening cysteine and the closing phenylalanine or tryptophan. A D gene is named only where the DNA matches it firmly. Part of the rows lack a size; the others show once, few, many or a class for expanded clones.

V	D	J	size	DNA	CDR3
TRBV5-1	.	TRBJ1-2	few	TGCGCCAGCAGCTTGCGCTCCTTGGGGGCAGCTAACTATGGCTACACCTTC	CASSLRSLGAANYGYTF
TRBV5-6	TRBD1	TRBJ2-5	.	TGTGCCAGCAGCTCTAACAGGGGAAAAGAGACCCAGTACTTC	CASSSNRGKETQYF
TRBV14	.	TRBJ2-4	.	TGTGCCAGCAGCCAATTGACGGGGGGCCGGTACATTCAGTACTTC	CASSQLTGGRYIQYF
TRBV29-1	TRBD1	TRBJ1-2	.	TGCAGCGTTGGGGGACAGCTGTCTTATGGCTACACCTTC	CSVGGQLSYGYTF
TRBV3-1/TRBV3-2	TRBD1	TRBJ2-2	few	TGTGCCAGCAGCCACCGCCGGGACAGTTACACCGGGGAGCTGTTTTTT	CASSHRRDSYTGELFF
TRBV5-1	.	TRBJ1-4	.	TGCGCCAGCAGCTTACAAGGGACAACGGCGGATGAAAAACTGTTTTTT	CASSLQGTTADEKLFF
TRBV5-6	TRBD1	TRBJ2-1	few	TGTGCCAGCAGCTTGGGACAGGGGCTCTACAATGAGCAGTTCTTC	CASSLGQGLYNEQFF
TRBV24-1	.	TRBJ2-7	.	TGTGCCACCAGTGTACCAGGGTACCACGAGCAGTACTTC	CATSVPGYHEQYF
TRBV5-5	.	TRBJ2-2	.	TGTGCCAGCAGCTTGACAGGGACCGGGGAGCTGTTTTTT	CASSLTGTGELFF
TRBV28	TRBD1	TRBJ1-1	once	TGTGCCAGCAAGGTTCCAGGGGGGACTGAAGCTTTCTTT	CASKVPGGTEAFF
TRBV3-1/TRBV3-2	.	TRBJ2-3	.	TGTGCCAGCAGCCGCGGGGAAGATACGCAGTATTTT	CASSRGEDTQYF
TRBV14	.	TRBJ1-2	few	TGTGCCAGCAGCCAAGCTGGCGGGGGATTCTATGGCTACACCTTC	CASSQAGGGFYGYTF
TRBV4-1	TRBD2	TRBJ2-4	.	TGCGCCAGCAGCCAAGATCGGTTTTCTAGCGGGGGGCGGGACATTCAGTACTTC	CASSQDRFSSGGRDIQYF
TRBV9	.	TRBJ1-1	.	TGTGCCAGCAGCGAAACTAGCATGAACACTGAAGCTTTCTTT	CASSETSMNTEAFF